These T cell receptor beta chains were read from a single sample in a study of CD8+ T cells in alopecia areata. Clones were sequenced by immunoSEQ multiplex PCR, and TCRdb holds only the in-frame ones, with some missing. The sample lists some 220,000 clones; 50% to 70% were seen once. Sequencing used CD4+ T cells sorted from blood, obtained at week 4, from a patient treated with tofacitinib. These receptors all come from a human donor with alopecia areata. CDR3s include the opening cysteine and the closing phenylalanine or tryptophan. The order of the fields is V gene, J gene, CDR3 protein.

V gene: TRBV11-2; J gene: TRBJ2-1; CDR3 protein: CASSHPRNEQFF
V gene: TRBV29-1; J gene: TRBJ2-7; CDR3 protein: CSVNRGAYEQYF
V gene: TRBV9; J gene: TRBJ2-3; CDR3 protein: CASSASNSATDTQYF
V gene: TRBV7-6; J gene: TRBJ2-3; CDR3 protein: CASSSTTDTQYF
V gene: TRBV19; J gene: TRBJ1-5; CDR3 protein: CASKEGLYSNQPQHF
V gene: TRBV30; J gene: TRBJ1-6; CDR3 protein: CAWSYPESYSPLHF
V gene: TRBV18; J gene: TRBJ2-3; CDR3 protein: CASSPPLAGGPDTQYF
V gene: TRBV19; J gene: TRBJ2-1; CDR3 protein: CASSPHIDRIDHNEQFF
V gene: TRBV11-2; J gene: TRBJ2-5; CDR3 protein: CASSLTLGGGETQYF
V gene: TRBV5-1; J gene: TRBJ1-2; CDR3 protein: CASSPGTGGGMYGYTF
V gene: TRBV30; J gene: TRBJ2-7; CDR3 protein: CAWDRGENEQYF
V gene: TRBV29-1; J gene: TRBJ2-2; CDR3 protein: CSVEDIGRNTGELFF
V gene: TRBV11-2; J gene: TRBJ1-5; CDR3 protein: CASSRGGVQGPQHF
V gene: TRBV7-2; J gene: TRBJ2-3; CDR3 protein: CASSSPGPSSDTQYF
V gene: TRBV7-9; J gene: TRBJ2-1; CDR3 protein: CASSFDRGAEGEQFF
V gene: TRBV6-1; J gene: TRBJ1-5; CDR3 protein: CASSPSGISNQPQHF
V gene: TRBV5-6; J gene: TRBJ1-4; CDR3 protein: CASNSWTVNEKLFF
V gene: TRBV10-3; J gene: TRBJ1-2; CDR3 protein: CAISPGLPNGYTF
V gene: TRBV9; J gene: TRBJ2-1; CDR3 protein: CASSVEGQGGNEQFF
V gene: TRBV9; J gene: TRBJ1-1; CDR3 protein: CASSATGTGAQAFF
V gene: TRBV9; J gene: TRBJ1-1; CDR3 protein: CASSVGGLRNTEAFF
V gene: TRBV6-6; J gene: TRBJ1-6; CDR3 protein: CASRPERNSPLHF
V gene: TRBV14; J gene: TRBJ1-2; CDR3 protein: CASSPQQPTRDYGYTF
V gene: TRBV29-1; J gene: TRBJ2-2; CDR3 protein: CSVEDFGSTGELFF
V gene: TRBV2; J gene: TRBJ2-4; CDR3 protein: CASAWGQGFSKNIQYF
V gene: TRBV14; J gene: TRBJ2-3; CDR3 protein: CASSQRGTDTQYF
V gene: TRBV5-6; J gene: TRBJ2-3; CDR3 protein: CASSLNSGTDTQYF
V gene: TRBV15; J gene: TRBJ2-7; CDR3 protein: CATSRERTGSSYEQYF
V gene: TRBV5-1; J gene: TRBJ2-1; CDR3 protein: CASRNLQSPPYNEQFF
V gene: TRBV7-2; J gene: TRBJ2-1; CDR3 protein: CASSLSAGGHNEQFF
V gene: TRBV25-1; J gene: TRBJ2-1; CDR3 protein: CASSEGGQPEQFF
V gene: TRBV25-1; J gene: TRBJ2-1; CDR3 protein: CASSEGASYSYNEQFF
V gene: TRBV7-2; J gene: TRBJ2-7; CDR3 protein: CASSLTSYEQYF
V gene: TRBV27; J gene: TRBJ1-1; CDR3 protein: CASRPGGRAEAFF
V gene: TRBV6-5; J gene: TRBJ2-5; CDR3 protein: CASSHPSGGEETQYF
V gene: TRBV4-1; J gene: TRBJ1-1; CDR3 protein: CASSPSRSSLGTEAFF
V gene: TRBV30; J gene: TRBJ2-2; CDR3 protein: CARDRRTGELFF
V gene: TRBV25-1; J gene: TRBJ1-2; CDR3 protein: CASIPSGGLLGYTF
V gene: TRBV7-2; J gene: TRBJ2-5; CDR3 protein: CASSLARGQRDQYF
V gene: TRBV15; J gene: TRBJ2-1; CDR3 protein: CATSPAGVYLEQFF
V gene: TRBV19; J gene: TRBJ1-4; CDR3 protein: CASSTGESEKLFF
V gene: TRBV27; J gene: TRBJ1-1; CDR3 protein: CASRDTNTEAFF
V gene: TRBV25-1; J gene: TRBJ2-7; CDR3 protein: CASSEFGRASSYEQYF
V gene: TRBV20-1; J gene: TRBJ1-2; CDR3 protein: CSATADGYTF
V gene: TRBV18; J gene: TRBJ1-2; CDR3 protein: CASSPTGTLDGYTF
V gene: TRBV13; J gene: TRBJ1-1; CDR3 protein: CASSLGWRAVNAEAFF
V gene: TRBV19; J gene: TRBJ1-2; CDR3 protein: CASTLGTAIYGYTF
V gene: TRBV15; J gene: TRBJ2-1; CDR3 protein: CATAPRNGRKNNEQFF
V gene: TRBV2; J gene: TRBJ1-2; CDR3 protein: CASSETSGNYGYTF
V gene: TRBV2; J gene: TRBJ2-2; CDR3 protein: CASSEFPQGASGELFF
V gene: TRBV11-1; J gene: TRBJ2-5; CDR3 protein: CASSFESGGALETQYF
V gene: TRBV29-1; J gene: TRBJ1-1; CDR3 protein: CSVVPQFGGTEAFF
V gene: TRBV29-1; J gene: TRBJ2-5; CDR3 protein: CSVVVPGQGTETQYF
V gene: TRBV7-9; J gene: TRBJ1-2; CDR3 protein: CASSLGGQGPLGYTF
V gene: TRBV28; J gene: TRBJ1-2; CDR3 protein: CASSSQGPQVYGYTF
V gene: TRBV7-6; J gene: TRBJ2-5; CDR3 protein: CASSFRGGLSETQYF
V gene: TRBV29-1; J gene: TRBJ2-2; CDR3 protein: CSVYDRVNTGELFF
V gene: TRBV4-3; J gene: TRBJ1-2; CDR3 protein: CASSYDQGARNYGYTF
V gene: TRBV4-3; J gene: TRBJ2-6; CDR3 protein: CASSQDSSGANVLTF
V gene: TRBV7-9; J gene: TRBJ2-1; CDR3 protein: CASSISGVGYNEQFF